This T cell receptor (beta chain) was identified during a study of T and B cells in COVID-19 patients. Study background: COVID-19 patients gave peripheral blood either during active infection or after recovery. Active-infection patients were older, median 67 years, than recovered patients, median approximately 36 years. Study-wide findings and caveats: Sorted SARS-CoV-2-responsive or tetramer+ T cells and CD4+, regulatory and CD8+ subsets were not yet sequenced.

CDR1 and CDR2 from the germline V gene are SQVTM and ANQGSEA. Trimming took off 3 bases at V and 6 bases at J, with 15 bases between the two ends. The CDR3 is 13 residues long. Multiplex PCR with BIOMED2 TRB-A/B primer pools amplified TRB rearrangements. TCRdb redid the calling of the multiplex PCR reads with MiXCR, one entry per CDR3 protein. This sample has 5,000 to 6,000 distinct CDR3 sequences, with around 30% found just once. TRB was amplified from about 250-500 ng of blood genomic DNA. This clonotype is medium-sized. Its antigen remains unknown. Source material: blood. The V and J genes are TRBV29-1 and TRBJ2-7; D unresolved. This receptor was obtained from a human donor with active COVID-19. The CDR3 bases are TGCAGCGTTGAGGGGTCCCGATGGGCCGAGCAGTACTTC. As protein: CSVEGSRWAEQYF.